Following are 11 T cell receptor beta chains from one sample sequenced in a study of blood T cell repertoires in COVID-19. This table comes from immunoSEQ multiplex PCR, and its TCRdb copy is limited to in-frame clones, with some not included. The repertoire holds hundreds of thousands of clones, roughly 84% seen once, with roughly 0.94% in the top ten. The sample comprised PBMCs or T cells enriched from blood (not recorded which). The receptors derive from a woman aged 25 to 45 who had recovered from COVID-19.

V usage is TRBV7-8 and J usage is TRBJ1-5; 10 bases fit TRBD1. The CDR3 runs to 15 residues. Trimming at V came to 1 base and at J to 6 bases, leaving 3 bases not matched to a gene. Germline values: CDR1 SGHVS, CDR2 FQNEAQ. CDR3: CASSLGGTGVQPQHF. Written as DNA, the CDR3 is TGTGCCAGCAGCTTAGGGGGGACAGGGGTTCAGCCCCAGCATTTT.

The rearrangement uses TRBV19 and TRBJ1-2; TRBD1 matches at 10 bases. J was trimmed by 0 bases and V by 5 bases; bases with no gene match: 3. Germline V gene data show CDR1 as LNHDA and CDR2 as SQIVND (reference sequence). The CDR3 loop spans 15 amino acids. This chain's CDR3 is CASSPDRGANYGYTF. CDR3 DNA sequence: TGTGCCAGTAGTCCGGACAGGGGGGCTAACTATGGCTACACCTTC.

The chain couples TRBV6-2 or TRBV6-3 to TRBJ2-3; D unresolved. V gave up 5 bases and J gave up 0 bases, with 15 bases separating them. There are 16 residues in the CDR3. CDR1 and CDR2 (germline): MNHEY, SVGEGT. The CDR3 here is CASSTPRVTSTDTQYF. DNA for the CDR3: TGTGCCAGCAGTACCCCCCGGGTCACTAGCACAGATACGCAGTATTTT.

The CDR3, as DNA: TGTGCCAGTAGTATGGGGCTCACGTCCAGCTATGGCTACACCTTC. Translated: CASSMGLTSSYGYTF. The V and J genes are TRBV19 and TRBJ1-2; D might be TRBD1 (5 bases). The CDR3 runs 15 residues. CDR1 LNHDA and CDR2 SQIVND come from the germline V gene (reference sequence). Between the trimmed V and J ends, which lost 3 bases and 4 bases, there was a span of 15 bases. Drawing the rest from reference TRBV19 and TRBJ1-2, the complete variable domain is DGGITQSPKYLFRKEGQNVTLSCEQNLNHDAMYWYRQDPGQGLRLIYYSQIVNDFQKGDIAEGYSVSREKKESFPLTVTSAQKNPTAFYLCASSMGLTSSYGYTFGSGTRLTVV.

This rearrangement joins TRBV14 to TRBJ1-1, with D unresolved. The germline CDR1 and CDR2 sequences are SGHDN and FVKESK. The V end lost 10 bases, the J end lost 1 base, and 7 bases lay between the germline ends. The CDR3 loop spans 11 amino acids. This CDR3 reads CATTENTEAFF. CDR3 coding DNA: TGTGCCACCACAGAGAACACTGAAGCTTTCTTT.

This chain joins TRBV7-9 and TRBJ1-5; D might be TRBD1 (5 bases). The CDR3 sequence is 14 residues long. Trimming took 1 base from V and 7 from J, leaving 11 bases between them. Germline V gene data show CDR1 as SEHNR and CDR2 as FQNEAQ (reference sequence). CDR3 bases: TGTGCCAGCAGCTTAGAGCCGGGGGACCAGCCCCAGCATTTT. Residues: CASSLEPGDQPQHF.

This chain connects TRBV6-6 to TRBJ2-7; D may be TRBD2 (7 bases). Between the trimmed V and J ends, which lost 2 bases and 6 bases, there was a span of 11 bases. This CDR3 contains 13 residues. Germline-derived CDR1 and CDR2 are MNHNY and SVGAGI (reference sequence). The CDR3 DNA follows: TGTGCCAGCAGTTACGGGGGCGGGAGCGAGCAGTACTTC. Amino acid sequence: CASSYGGGSEQYF.

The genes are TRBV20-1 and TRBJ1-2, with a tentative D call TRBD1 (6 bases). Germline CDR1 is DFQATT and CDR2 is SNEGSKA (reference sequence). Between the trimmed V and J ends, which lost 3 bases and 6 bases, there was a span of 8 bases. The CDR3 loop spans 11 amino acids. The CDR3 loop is CSASTGHGYTF. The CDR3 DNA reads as TGCAGTGCTAGTACAGGGCATGGCTACACCTTC.

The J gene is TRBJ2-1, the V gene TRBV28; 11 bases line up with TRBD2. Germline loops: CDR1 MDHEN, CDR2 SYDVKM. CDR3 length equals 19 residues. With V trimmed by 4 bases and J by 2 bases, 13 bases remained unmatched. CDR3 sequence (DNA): TGTGCCAGCAGTTCACTCGCGGCTAGCGGGGGGACTACCTACAATGAGCAGTTCTTC. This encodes CASSSLAASGGTTYNEQFF.

DNA for the CDR3: TGTGCCAGCATCCCAACCCGACAGGGACTAGGGAGCTCCTACGAGCAGTACTTC. Amino acids: CASIPTRQGLGSSYEQYF. The chain has TRBV7-2 and TRBJ2-7; possible D gene TRBD2, 8 bases. CDR1 and CDR2 (germline): SGHTA, FQGNSA. The V end was cut by 7 bases, the J end by 0 bases, with 25 bases between. This CDR3 comprises 18 residues.

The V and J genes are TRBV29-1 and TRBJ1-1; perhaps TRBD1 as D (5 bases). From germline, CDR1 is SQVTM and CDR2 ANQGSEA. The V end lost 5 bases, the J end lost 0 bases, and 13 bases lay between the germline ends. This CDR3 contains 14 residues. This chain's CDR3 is CSVSGGTMNTEAFF. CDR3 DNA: TGCAGCGTTTCGGGAGGGACCATGAACACTGAAGCTTTCTTT.